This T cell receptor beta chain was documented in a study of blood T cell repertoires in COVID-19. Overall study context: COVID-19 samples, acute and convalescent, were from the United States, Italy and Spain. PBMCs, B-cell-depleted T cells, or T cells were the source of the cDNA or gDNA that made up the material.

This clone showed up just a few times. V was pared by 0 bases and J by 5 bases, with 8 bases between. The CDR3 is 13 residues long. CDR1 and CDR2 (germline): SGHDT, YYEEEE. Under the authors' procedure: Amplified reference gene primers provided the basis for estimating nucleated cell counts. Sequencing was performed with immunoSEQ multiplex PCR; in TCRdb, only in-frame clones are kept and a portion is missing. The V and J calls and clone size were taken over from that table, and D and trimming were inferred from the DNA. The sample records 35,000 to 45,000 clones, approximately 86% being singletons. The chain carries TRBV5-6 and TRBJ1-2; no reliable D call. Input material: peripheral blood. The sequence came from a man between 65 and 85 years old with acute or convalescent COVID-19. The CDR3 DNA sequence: TGTGCCAGCAGCTTGGCCGGGAAGTATGGCTACACCTTC. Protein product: CASSLAGKYGYTF.